These 3 T cell receptor beta chains share one sample of origin, sequenced in a study of shared clonotypes between healthy human individuals. This table comes from immunoSEQ multiplex PCR, and its TCRdb copy is limited to in-frame clones, with some not included. The data show roughly 700,000 clones, about 74% seen once. The sequencing sample was made of memory CD4+ T cells sorted from blood. Subset meaning: CD45RA-negative fraction. Receptors originate from a woman in her thirties in good health.

Concerning this clone: A much larger clonotype is one base distant, so this may be a read error. DNA of the CDR3: TGTGCCAGCAGCTTAGGTGGAAACACCATATATTTT. It is translated as CASSLGGNTIYF. The rearrangement uses TRBV7-3 and TRBJ1-3; D unresolved. Germline V gene data show CDR1 as SGHTA and CDR2 as FQGTGA. V was clipped by 2 bases and J by 3 bases, with 2 bases between them. The length of the CDR3 is 12 residues.

This clone occurred many times. Other DNA sequences in the same sample also yield this CDR3. This chain links TRBV5-1 with TRBJ2-1; D gene uncertain. This CDR3 contains 15 residues. Germline CDR1 and CDR2: SGHRS and YFSETQ. V lost 1 base to trimming and J lost 0 bases, with 8 bases between them. CDR3 nucleotide sequence: TGCGCCAGCAGCTTGTGGCGTAACTCCTACAATGAGCAGTTCTTC. Translating gives CASSLWRNSYNEQFF.

The chain has TRBV27 and TRBJ2-3; D gene ambiguous. The CDR3 length is 16 residues. The V gene lost 5 bases and the J gene lost 0 bases, with 15 bases spanning the gap. Germline CDR1 MNHEY, CDR2 SMNVEV (reference sequence). DNA of the CDR3: TGTGCCAGCAGTCCCATGGTCGGCACTAGCACAGATACGCAGTATTTT. Amino acids: CASSPMVGTSTDTQYF.